This T cell receptor (beta chain) was sequenced in a study of blood T cell repertoires in COVID-19. Sequencing used immunoSEQ multiplex PCR; TCRdb keeps in-frame clones, though not all of them. The sample contains 150,000 to 200,000 clones, 88% of which appear only once. J lost 1 base, V lost 5 bases, and 14 bases had no gene match. The V gene's germline CDR1 is SGHRS and CDR2 YFSETQ. The CDR3 is 19 residues long. The sequence was collected from a human donor in a cohort sampled during active COVID-19. The J gene is TRBJ2-2, the V gene TRBV5-1, with TRBD2 matching 10 bases. The sample was peripheral blood. CDR3 residues: CASRELKTWTSGNTGELFF. CDR3 DNA sequence: TGCGCCAGCAGGGAATTAAAAACCTGGACTAGCGGGAACACCGGGGAGCTGTTTTTT. Full variable domain (missing parts from reference TRBV5-1 and TRBJ2-2): KAGVTQTPRYLIKTRGQQVTLSCSPISGHRSVSWYQQTPGQGLQFLFEYFSETQRNKGNFPGRFSGRQFSNSRSEMNVSTLELGDSALYLCASRELKTWTSGNTGELFFGEGSRLTVL.